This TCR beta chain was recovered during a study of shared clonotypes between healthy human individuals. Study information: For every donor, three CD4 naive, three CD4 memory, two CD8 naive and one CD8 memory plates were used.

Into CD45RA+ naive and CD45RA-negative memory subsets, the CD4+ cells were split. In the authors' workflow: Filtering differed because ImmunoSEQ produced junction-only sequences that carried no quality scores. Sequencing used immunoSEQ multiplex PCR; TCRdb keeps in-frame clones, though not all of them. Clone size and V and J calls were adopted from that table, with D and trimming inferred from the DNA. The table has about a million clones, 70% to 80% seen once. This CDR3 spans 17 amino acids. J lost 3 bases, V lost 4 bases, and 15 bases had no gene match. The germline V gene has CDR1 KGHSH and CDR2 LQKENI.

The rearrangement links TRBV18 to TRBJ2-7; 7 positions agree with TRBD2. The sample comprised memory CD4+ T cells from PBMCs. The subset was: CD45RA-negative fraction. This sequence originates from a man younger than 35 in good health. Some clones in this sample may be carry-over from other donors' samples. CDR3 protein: CASSQLRGRGRFYEQYF. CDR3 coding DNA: TGTGCCAGCTCACAACTCCGAGGGAGGGGCCGGTTCTACGAGCAGTACTTC.